This T cell receptor beta chain was recovered during a study of OX40 agonist ivuxolimab in advanced cancers. This clone was seen just once. Clones were sequenced by immunoSEQ multiplex PCR, and TCRdb holds only the in-frame ones, with some missing. Counted here are around 94,000 clones, roughly nine tenths occurring once; the ten biggest clones make up about 3.6%. Germline CDR1 is MGHRA and CDR2 is YSYEKL. Losses at the gene ends were 4 bases for V and 5 bases for J; bases not matched to a gene: 11. The CDR3 is made up of 16 amino acids. Source: CD4+ or CD8+ T cells sorted from blood, taken in a trial of the OX40 agonist ivuxolimab. This TCR was sampled from an adult with an advanced solid tumor such as melanoma, head and neck, liver or kidney cancer. The J gene is TRBJ2-3, the V gene TRBV4-1; TRBD1 aligns across 8 bases. The CDR3 region is CASSPQGALEEDTQYF. The CDR3 bases are TGCGCCAGCAGCCCCCAGGGGGCGCTGGAAGAAGATACGCAGTATTTT.